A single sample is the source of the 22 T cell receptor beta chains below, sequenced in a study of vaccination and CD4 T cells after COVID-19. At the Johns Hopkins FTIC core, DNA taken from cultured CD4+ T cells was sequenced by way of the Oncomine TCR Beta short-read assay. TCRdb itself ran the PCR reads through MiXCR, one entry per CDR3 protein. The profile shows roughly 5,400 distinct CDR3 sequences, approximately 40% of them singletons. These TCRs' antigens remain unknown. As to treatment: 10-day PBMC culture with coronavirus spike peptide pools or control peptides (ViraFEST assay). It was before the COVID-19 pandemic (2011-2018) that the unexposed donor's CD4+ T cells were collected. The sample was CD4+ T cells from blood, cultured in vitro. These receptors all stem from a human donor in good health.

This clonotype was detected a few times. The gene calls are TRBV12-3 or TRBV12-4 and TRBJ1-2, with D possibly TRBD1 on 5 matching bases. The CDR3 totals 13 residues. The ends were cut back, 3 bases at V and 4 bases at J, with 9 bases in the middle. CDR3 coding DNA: TGTGCCAGCAGTTTTGGGGCCCGCTATGGCTACACCTTC. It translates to CASSFGARYGYTF.

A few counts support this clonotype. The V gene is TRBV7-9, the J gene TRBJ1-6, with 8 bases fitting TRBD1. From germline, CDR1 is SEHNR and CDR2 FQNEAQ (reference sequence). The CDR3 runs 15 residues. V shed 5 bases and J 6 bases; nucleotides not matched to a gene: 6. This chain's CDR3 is CASSRDRTINSPLHF. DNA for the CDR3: TGTGCCAGCAGCCGGGACAGGACCATTAATTCACCCCTCCACTTT.

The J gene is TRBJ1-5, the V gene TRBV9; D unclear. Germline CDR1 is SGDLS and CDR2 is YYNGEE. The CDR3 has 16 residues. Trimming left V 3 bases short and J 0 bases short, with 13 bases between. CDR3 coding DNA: TGTGCCAGCAGCGCCTCGGGTAGCGTTAGCAATCAGCCCCAGCATTTT. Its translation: CASSASGSVSNQPQHF.

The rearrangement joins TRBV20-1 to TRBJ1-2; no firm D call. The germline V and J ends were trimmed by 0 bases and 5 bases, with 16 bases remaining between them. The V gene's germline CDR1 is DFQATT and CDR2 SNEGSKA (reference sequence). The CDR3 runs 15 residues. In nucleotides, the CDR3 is TGCAGTGCTAGAGATCAGGCCCCGATGGAGTATGGCTACACCTTC. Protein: CSARDQAPMEYGYTF.

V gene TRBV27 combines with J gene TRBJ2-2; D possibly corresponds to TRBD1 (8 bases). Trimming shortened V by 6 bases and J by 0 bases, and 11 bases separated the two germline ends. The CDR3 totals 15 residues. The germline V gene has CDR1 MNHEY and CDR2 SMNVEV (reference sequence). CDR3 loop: CASRAGQANTGELFF. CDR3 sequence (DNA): TGTGCCAGCAGAGCGGGACAGGCGAACACCGGGGAGCTGTTTTTT.

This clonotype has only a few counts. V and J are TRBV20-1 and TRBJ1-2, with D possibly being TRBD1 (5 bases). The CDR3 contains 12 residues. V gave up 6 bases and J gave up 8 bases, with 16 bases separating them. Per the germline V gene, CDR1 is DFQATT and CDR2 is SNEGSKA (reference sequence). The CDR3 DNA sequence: TGCAGTGCCTCCGGGGGTCGTTGGGGCTACACCTTC. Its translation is CSASGGRWGYTF.

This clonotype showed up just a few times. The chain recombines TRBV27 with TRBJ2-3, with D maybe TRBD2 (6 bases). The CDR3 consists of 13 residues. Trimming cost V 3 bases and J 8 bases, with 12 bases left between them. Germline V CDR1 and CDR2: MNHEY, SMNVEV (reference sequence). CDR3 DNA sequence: TGTGCCAGCAGTTTTGTTATCGGGGGTACGCAGTATTTT. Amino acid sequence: CASSFVIGGTQYF.

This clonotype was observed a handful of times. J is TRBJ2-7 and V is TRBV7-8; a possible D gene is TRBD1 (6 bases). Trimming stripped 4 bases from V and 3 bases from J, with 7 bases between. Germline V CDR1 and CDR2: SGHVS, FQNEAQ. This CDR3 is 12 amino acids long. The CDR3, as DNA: TGTGCCAGCAGCTGGGACAACTACGAGCAGTACTTC. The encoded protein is CASSWDNYEQYF.

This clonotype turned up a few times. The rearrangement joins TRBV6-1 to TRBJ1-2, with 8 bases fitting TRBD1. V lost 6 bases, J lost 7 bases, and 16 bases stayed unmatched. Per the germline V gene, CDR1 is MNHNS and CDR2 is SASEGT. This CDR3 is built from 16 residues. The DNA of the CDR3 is TGTGCCAGCAGCCGCTTCGCTTACCCAACAGGGGGTGGCTACACCTTC. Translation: CASSRFAYPTGGGYTF.

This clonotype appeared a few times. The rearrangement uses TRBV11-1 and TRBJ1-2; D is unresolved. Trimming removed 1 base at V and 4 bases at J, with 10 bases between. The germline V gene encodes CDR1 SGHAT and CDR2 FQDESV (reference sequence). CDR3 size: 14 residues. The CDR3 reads CASSLGSEFYGYTF. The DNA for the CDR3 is TGTGCCAGCAGCTTAGGATCGGAATTCTATGGCTACACCTTC.

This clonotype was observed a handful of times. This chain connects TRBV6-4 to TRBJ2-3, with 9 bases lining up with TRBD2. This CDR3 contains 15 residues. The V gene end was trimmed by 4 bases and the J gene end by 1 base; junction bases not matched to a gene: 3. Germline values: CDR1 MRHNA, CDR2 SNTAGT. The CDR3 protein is CASSGASGGTDTQYF. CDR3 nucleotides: TGTGCCAGCAGTGGGGCTAGCGGGGGCACAGATACGCAGTATTTT.

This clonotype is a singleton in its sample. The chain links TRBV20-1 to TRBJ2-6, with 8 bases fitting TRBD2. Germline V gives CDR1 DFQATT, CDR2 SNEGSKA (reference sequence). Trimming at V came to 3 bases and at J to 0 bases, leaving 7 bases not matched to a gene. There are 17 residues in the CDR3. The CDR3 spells CSARSAGEFSGANVLTF. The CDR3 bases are TGCAGTGCTAGGTCAGCGGGGGAATTCTCTGGGGCCAACGTCCTGACTTTC.

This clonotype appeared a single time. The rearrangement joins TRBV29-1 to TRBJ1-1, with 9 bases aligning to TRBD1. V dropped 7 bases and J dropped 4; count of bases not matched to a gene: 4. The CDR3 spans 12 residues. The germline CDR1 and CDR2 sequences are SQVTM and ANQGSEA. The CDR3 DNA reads TGCAGCGGGAACAGGGGGCCCACTGAAGCTTTCTTT. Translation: CSGNRGPTEAFF.

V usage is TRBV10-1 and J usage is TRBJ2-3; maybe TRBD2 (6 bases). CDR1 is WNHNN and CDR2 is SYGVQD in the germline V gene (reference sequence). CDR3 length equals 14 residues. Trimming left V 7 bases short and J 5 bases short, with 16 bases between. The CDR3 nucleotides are TGCGCCAGCAAGGGAGAACTAGCAGTAGATACGCAGTATTTT. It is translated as CASKGELAVDTQYF.

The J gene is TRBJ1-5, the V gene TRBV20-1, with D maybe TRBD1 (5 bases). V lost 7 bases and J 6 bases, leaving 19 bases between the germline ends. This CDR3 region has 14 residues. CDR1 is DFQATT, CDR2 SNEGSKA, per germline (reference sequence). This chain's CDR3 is CSVFNRQGPQPQHF. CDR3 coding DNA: TGCAGTGTTTTTAATAGGCAGGGACCTCAGCCCCAGCATTTT.

The CDR3 is CASSEFVGHQETQYF. In DNA, the CDR3 is TGTGCCAGCAGTGAATTCGTGGGGCACCAAGAGACCCAGTACTTC. V is TRBV6-1 and J is TRBJ2-5; D possibly corresponds to TRBD1 (5 bases). Between the trimmed V and J ends, which lost 2 bases and 0 bases, there was a span of 10 bases. The CDR3 has 15 residues. CDR1 MNHNS and CDR2 SASEGT come from the germline V gene.

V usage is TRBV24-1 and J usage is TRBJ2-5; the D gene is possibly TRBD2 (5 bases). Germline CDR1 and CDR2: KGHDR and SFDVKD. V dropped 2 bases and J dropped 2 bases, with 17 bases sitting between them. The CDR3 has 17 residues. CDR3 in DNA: TGTGCCACCAGTGATTCACAATTTAGGACGGGGCAAGAGACCCAGTACTTC. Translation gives CATSDSQFRTGQETQYF.

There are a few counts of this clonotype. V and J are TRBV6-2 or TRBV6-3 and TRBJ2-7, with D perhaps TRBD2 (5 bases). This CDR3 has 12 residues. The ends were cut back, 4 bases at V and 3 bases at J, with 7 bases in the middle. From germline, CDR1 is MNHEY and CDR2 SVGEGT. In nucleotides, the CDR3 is TGTGCCAGCAGTTGGACTGGCTACGAGCAGTACTTC. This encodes CASSWTGYEQYF.

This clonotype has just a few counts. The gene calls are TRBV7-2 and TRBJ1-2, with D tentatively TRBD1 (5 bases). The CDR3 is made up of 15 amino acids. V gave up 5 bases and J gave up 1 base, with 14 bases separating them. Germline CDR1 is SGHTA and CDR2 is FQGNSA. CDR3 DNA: TGTGCCAGCAGCGTTACCGGGACGAATAACTATGGCTACACCTTC. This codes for CASSVTGTNNYGYTF.

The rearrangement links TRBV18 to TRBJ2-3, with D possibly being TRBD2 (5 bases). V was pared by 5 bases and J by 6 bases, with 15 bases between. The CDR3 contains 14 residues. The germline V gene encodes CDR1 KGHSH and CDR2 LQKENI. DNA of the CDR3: TGTGCCAGCTCAGGGTTGAGGGCTGAGGATACGCAGTATTTT. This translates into CASSGLRAEDTQYF.

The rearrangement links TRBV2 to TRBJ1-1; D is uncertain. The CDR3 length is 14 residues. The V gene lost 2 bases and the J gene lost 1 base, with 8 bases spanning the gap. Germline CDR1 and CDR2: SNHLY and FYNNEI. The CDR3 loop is CASSEWSGNTEAFF. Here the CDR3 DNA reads TGTGCCAGCAGTGAATGGTCGGGGAACACTGAAGCTTTCTTT.

The CDR3 DNA reads TGTGCCAGCAGCTCCGGACCCGGGGGAGAGACCCAGTACTTC. The encoded protein is CASSSGPGGETQYF. The rearrangement uses TRBV7-3 and TRBJ2-5, with a tentative D call TRBD2 (6 bases). CDR1 and CDR2 (germline): SGHTA, FQGTGA. The V and J ends lost 4 bases and 4 bases respectively, with 13 bases between them. CDR3 length: 14 amino acids.